This TCR beta chain was profiled in a study of blood T cell repertoires in COVID-19. Trimming took 4 bases from V and 2 from J, leaving 12 bases between them. Germline lookup yields CDR1 SGHRS and CDR2 YFSETQ. The CDR3 has 14 amino acids. This clone came up once. This table comes from immunoSEQ multiplex PCR, and its TCRdb copy is limited to in-frame clones, with some not included. Of fewer than 250,000 clones listed, roughly four fifths were seen once; the top ten hold about 1.7%. The sequence was obtained from a man aged 55-75 years who had recovered from COVID-19. This chain uses TRBV5-1 with TRBJ1-1; D is possibly TRBD1 (5 bases). Sequenced sample: PBMCs or T cells enriched from blood (not recorded which). CDR3 bases: TGCGCCAGCAGCGTCACAGGTGCTAACACTGAAGCTTTCTTT. Translated: CASSVTGANTEAFF.